This T cell receptor beta chain was profiled in a study of regulatory T cells in long-lasting Graves disease (dated by TCRdb to about 2021). Regarding the research as a whole: Persistent Graves' disease was defined as persistently positive TSH receptor autoantibodies together with antithyroid drug treatment for over 5 years. The study was registered as a clinical trial and conducted in China. Peripheral blood TCR sequencing and RNA sequencing compared persistent Graves' disease patients with newly diagnosed Graves' disease patients. In the clinical cohort, patients with persistent Graves' disease had used antithyroid drugs for an average of around ten years. A total of around 35 samples underwent TCR sequencing, from roughly 13 patients with persistent Graves' disease and around 20 patients with newly diagnosed Graves' disease. The study at large found these results: Sequencing and analysis were limited to the TCR beta chain. Compared with newly diagnosed patients, patients with persistent Graves' disease had lower TCR Shannon entropy and fewer highly expanded clones, which suggests clonal expansion. TRBV28, TRBJ1-2 and TRBJ2-5 were preferentially used in persistent disease, while TRBV20-1 and TRBJ2-1 were favored in newly diagnosed disease. The study examined only peripheral blood because the primary lesion, thyroid tissue, could not be accessed. Persistent patients shared more public clonotypes among themselves (around 3,000) than newly diagnosed patients did (over 900). The authors acknowledged the small sample size as a limitation that may reduce accuracy.

The library was generated by multiplex PCR. TCRdb lists the instrument as Illumina HiSeq 4000. iRepertoire HTBI primers and Arm-PCR amplification of CDR3 regions were used to construct TCR beta libraries. PCR products were gel purified before sequencing. The paper's processing steps were these. Gene usage analysis of CDR3 amino acid clonotypes used the 62 TRBV and about 13 TRBJ segments found across samples. Filtered high-quality paired reads were merged into contigs using COPE and FqMerger. BLAST was used to align contigs to the IMGT TRBV, TRBD and TRBJ reference genes, and CDR3 was defined following IMGT. Clonotypes above 0.1% frequency were classified as highly expanded clones. Shannon entropy was used to measure repertoire diversity, and the Gini coefficient was used to measure V-J evenness. Clonotypes shared by more than one individual were considered public. TCRdb took the public reads, trimmed them with fastp at Q25, ran MiXCR for clone calling and kept in-frame beta chains. Rows are combined by CDR3 protein, so each entry shows the most common genes and DNA. What appears here as the V and J calls and clone size reflects TCRdb's work, not the paper's. Recorded for this sample are 300,000 to 500,000 distinct CDR3 sequences; less than 25% of them occurred a single time. The leading ten clones occupy around 21% of the sample.

The CDR3 has 15 amino acids, counting the end cysteine and phenylalanine. Only the CDR3 DNA stays, 45 bases, in frame from base 1. In the germline V gene, CDR1 corresponds to SNHLY and CDR2 to FYNNEI. Compared with germline, V lacks 4 bases and J lacks 3 bases; bases without a gene match: 6. This clonotype occurred a few times. The target of this receptor is not known. It has no much larger one-base neighbor in the sample; base qualities were not kept. The time point tag for this specimen amounts to: persistent/refractory GD, antithyroid drugs over 5 years with positive TRAb. For both TCR sequencing and RNA sequencing, RNA was extracted from PBMCs in TRIzol. The diagnosis of Graves' disease followed American Thyroid Association guidelines. Recruitment of patients was carried out at an endocrinology department in Xi'an, China. Each patient gave 8.5 to 9.5 milliliters of peripheral blood, collected in an EDTA anticoagulant tube. PBMCs were isolated by Ficoll Paque Plus density gradient separation without further T cell sorting. An Agilent 2100 Bioanalyzer and agarose gel were used to assess RNA quality, and a NanoDrop 2000 was used to measure RNA concentration.

The sequencing here drew on peripheral blood mononuclear cells (PBMCs), taken when the disease was refractory, from a patient treated with antithyroid drugs. This sequence uses TRBV2 and TRBJ1-5, and 7 junction bases match TRBD1. The TCR was taken from a female donor with Graves disease. The CDR3: CASSGTGAPNQPQHF. The DNA reads TGTGCCAGCAGTGGCACAGGGGCCCCCAATCAGCCCCAGCATTTT.